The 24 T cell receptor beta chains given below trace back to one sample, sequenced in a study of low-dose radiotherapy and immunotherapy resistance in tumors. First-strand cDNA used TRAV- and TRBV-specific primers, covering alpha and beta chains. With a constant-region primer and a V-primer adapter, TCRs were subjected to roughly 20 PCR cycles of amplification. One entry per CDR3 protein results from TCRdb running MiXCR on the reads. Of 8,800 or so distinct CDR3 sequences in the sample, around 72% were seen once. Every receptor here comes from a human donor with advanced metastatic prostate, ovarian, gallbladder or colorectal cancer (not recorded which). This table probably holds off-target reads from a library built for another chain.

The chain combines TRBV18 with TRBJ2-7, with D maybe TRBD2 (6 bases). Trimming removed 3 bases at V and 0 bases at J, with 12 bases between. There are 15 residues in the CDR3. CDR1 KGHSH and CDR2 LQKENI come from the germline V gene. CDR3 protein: CASSPSGVSSYEQYF. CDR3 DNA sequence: TGTGCCAGCTCACCTTCGGGGGTTAGCTCCTACGAGCAGTACTTC. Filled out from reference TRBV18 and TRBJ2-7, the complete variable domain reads NAGVMQNPRHLVRRRGQEARLRCSPMKGHSHVYWYRQLPEEGLKFMVYLQKENIIDESGMPKERFSAEFPKEGPSILRIQQVVRGDSAAYFCASSPSGVSSYEQYFGPGTRLTVT.

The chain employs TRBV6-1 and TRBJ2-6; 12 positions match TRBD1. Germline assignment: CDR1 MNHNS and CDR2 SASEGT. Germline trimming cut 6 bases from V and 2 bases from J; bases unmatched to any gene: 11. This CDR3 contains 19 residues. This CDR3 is CASSPVRDRGPAGANVLTF. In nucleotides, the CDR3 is TGTGCCAGCAGCCCCGTCCGGGACAGGGGGCCTGCTGGGGCCAACGTCCTGACTTTC.

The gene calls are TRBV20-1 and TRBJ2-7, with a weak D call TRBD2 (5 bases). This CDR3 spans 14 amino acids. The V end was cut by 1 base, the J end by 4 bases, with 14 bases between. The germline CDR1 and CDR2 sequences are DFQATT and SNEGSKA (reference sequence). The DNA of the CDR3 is TGCAGTGCTAGAGGCGACCTAGGAGGATACGAGCAGTACTTC. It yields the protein CSARGDLGGYEQYF.

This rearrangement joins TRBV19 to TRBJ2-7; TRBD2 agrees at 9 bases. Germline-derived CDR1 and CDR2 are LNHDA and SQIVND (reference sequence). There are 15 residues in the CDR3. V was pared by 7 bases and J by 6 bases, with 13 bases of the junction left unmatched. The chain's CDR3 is CASKASGNLGGEQYF. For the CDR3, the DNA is TGTGCCAGTAAGGCTAGCGGGAACCTGGGCGGCGAGCAGTACTTC.

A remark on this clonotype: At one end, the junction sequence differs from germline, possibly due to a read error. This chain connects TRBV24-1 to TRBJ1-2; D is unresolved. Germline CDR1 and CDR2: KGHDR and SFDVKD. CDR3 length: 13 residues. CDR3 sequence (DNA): TGTGCCACCTGTGATTCCTCCCGCTATGGCTACACCTTC. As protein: CATCDSSRYGYTF.

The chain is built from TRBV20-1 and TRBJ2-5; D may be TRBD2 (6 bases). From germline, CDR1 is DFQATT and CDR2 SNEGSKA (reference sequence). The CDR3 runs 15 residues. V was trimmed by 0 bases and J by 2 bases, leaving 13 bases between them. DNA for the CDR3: TGCAGTGCTAGAGACCCGGCGGGATGGCAAGAGACCCAGTACTTC. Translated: CSARDPAGWQETQYF.

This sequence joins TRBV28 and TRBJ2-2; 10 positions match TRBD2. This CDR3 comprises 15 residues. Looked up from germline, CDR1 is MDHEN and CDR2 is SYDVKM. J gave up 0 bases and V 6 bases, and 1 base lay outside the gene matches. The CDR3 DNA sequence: TGTGCCAGCAGAGCGGGAGGGACGAACACCGGGGAGCTGTTTTTT. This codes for CASRAGGTNTGELFF.

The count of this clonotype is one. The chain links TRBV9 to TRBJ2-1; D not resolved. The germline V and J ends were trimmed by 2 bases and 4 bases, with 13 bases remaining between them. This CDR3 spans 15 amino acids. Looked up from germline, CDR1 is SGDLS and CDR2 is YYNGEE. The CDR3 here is CASSVDARAYNEQFF. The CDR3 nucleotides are TGTGCCAGCAGCGTGGATGCCCGAGCGTACAATGAGCAGTTCTTC.

The CDR3 DNA follows: TGTGCCAGCAGCGAAAGTAATGAGCAGTTCTTC. Encoded protein: CASSESNEQFF. V gene TRBV2 combines with J gene TRBJ2-1; D call uncertain. Deletions cut 6 bases from V and 7 bases from J, with 7 bases between. Germline CDR1 is SNHLY and CDR2 is FYNNEI. The CDR3 loop spans 11 amino acids.

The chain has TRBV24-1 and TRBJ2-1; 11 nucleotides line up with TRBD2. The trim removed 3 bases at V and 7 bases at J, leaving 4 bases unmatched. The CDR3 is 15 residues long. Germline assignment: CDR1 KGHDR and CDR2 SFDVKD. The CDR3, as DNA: TGTGCCACCAGTGATAATAGCGGGAGGGTAAATGAGCAGTTCTTC. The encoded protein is CATSDNSGRVNEQFF.

CDR3 loop: CASSSSGWEGAKNIQYF. Written as DNA, the CDR3 is TGTGCCAGCAGCTCCTCAGGGTGGGAAGGAGCCAAAAACATTCAGTACTTC. The V call is TRBV7-2, the J call TRBJ2-4; weak D call: TRBD1 (5 bases). Germline values: CDR1 SGHTA, CDR2 FQGNSA. This CDR3 is 17 amino acids long. The ends were cut back, 4 bases at V and 0 bases at J, with 16 bases in the middle. The variable domain in full, with the rest retrieved from reference TRBV7-2 and TRBJ2-4, is GAGVSQSPSNKVTEKGKDVELRCDPISGHTALYWYRQSLGQGLEFLIYFQGNSAPDKSGLPSDRFSAERTGGSVSTLTIQRTQQEDSAVYLCASSSSGWEGAKNIQYFGAGTRLSVL.

The chain's CDR3 is CASSVGVPGTQYF. CDR3 DNA: TGTGCCAGCAGCGTAGGGGTCCCGGGGACCCAGTACTTC. The J gene is TRBJ2-5, the V gene TRBV9; D call uncertain. Trimming removed 0 bases at V and 7 bases at J, with 10 bases between. This CDR3 comprises 13 residues. Per the germline V gene, CDR1 is SGDLS and CDR2 is YYNGEE. Full variable domain (outside the CDR3, taken from reference TRBV9 and TRBJ2-5): DSGVTQTPKHLITATGQRVTLRCSPRSGDLSVYWYQQSLDQGLQFLIQYYNGEERAKGNILERFSAQQFPDLHSELNLSSLELGDSALYFCASSVGVPGTQYFGPGTRLLVL.

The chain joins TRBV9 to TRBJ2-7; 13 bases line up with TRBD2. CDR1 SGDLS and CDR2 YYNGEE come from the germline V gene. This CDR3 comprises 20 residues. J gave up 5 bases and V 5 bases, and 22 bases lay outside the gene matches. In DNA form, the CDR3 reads TGTGCCAGCAGTGACCAACCGCCGGGACTAGCGGGGAAGGGCGGGGACGAGCAGTACTTC. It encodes CASSDQPPGLAGKGGDEQYF.

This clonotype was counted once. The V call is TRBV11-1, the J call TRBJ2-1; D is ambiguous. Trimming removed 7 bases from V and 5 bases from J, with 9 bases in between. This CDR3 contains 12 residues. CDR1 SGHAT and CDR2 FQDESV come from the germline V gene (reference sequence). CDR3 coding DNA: TGTGCCAGCACGGGTGACGACAATGAGCAGTTCTTC. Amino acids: CASTGDDNEQFF.

Written as DNA, the CDR3 is TGCAGCGTTGAGGCTAGCGGAATGGATACGCAGTATTTT. Its translation is CSVEASGMDTQYF. The chain joins TRBV29-1 to TRBJ2-3; 7 positions agree with TRBD2. Germline V gene data show CDR1 as SQVTM and CDR2 as ANQGSEA. The CDR3 is 13 amino acids. J was trimmed by 6 bases and V by 3 bases; bases with no gene match: 6.

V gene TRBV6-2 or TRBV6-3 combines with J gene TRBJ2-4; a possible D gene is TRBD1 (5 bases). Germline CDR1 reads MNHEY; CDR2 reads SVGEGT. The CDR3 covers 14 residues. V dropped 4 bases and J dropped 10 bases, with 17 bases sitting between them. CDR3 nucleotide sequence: TGTGCCAGCAGTTTCATCAGTGGGAAGGGGATTCAGTACTTC. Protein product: CASSFISGKGIQYF.

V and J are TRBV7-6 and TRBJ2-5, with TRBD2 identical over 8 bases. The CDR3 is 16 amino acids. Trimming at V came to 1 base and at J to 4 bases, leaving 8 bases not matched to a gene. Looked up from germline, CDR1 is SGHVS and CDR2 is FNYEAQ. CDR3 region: CASSLDWASGLETQYF. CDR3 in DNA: TGTGCCAGCAGCTTAGATTGGGCTAGCGGGCTAGAGACCCAGTACTTC. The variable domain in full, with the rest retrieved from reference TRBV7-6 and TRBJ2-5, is GAGVSQSPRYKVTKRGQDVALRCDPISGHVSLYWYRQALGQGPEFLTYFNYEAQQDKSGLPNDRFSAERPEGSISTLTIQRTEQRDSAMYRCASSLDWASGLETQYFGPGTRLLVL.

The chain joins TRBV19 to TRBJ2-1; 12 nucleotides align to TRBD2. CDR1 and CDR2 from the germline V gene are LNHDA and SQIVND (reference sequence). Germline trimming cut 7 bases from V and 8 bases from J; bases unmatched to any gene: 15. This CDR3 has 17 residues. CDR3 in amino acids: CASMGLAGGLRGYEQFF. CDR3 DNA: TGTGCCAGTATGGGTCTAGCGGGAGGGCTTCGCGGGTATGAGCAGTTCTTC.

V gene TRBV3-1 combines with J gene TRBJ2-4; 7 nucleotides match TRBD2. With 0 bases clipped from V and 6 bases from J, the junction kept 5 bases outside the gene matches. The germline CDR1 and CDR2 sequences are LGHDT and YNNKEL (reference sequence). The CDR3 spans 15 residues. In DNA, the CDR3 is TGTGCCAGCAGCCAAGAAGGGTCGGGGGGAAACATTCAGTACTTC. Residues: CASSQEGSGGNIQYF.

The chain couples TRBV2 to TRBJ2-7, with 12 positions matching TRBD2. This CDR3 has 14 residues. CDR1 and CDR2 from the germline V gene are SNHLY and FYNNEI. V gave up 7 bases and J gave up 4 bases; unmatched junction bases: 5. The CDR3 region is CASITGTSGYEQYF. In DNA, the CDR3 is TGTGCCAGCATAACCGGGACTAGCGGGTACGAGCAGTACTTC.

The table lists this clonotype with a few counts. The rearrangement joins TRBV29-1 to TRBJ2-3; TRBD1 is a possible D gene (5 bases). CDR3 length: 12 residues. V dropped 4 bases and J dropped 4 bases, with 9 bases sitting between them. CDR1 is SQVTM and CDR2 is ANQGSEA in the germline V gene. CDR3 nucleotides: TGCAGCGTTGGGGGCCTGGCAGATACGCAGTATTTT. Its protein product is CSVGGLADTQYF.

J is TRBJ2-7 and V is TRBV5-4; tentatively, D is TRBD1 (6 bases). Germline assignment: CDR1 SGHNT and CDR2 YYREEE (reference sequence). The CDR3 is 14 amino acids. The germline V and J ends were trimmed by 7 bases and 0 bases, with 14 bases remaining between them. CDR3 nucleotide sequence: TGTGCCAGCTTCCGAAACAGGGACTCCTACGAGCAGTACTTC. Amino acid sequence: CASFRNRDSYEQYF.

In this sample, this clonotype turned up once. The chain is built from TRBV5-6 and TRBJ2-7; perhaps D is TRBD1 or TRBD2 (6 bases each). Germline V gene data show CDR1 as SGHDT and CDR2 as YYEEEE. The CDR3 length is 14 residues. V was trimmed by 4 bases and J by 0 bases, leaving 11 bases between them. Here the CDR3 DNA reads TGTGCCAGCAGCGCGGGACAAACCTCCTACGAGCAGTACTTC. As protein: CASSAGQTSYEQYF. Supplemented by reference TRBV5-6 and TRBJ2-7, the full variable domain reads DAGVTQSPTHLIKTRGQQVTLRCSPKSGHDTVSWYQQALGQGPQFIFQYYEEEERQRGNFPDRFSGHQFPNYSSELNVNALLLGDSALYLCASSAGQTSYEQYFGPGTRLTVT.

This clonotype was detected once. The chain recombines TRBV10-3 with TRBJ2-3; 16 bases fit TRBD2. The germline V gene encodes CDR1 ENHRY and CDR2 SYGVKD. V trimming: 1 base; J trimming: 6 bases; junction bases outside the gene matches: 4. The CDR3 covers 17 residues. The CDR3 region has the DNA TGTGCCATCAGTGAGTGGGGACTAGCGGGAGGGCCGGATACGCAGTATTTT. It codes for CAISEWGLAGGPDTQYF.